These 12 T cell receptor beta chains were all obtained from the same sample, sequenced in a study of blood T cells in healthy people across ages. Primed by a sample-barcoded 5' primer and a J-beta primer mix, a second PCR proceeded for 7 to 11 cycles. TCRdb fed the 5' RACE reads into MiXCR, producing one record per CDR3 protein. The table lists over 1.5 million distinct CDR3 sequences, around 50% of them singletons. Input material: blood. The origin of the receptors is a woman between 40 and 55 years old in good health.

The rearrangement joins TRBV6-5 to TRBJ2-5; the match to TRBD1 covers 10 bases. Judging by the DNA end, TRBJ2-7 fits better; the J call may be wrong. Germline CDR1 and CDR2: MNHEY and SVGAGI. The CDR3 runs to 16 residues. CDR3 nucleotide sequence: TGTGCCAGCAGTTACTACGGACAGGGGGTTATCTACGAGCAGTACTTC. Amino acids: CASSYYGQGVIYEQYF.

In its sample, this clonotype was seen a few times. CDR3: CASSLGQGLGGYTF. Here the CDR3 DNA reads TGCGCCAGCAGCTTGGGTCAGGGTTTGGGCGGCTACACCTTC. V and J are TRBV5-1 and TRBJ1-2; D possibly corresponds to TRBD1 (5 bases). The CDR3 length is 14 residues. Germline V gene lookup returns CDR1 SGHRS and CDR2 YFSETQ. V was cut by 0 bases and J by 8 bases, with 14 bases left in between.

This chain joins TRBV4-2 and TRBJ1-2; TRBD1 matches 7 bases. There are 14 residues in the CDR3. Germline V gives CDR1 LGHNA, CDR2 YNFKEQ. The junction had 4 bases not matched to a gene; V was cut back by 2 bases and J by 4 bases. For the CDR3, the DNA is TGTGCCAGCAGCCAACCACAGGGGTCCTATGGCTACACCTTC. This translates into CASSQPQGSYGYTF.

This clonotype was observed a handful of times. The V call is TRBV5-1, the J call TRBJ2-1; TRBD2 agrees at 9 bases. This CDR3 region has 15 residues. Germline trimming cut 5 bases from V and 7 bases from J; bases unmatched to any gene: 10. Germline V CDR1 and CDR2: SGHRS, YFSETQ. CDR3 in DNA: TGCGCCAGCAGTGATCCAGCGGGGGGAGGGAATGAGCAGTTCTTC. Translated: CASSDPAGGGNEQFF.

This clonotype was observed a handful of times. The chain links TRBV14 to TRBJ2-7; 8 bases line up with TRBD1. Germline CDR1 reads SGHDN; CDR2 reads FVKESK. Losses at the gene ends were 1 base for V and 4 bases for J; bases not matched to a gene: 6. The CDR3 has 15 amino acids. DNA for the CDR3: TGTGCCAGCAGCCAAGCAGACAGGGGCCGGTACGAGCAGTACTTC. It yields the protein CASSQADRGRYEQYF.

The chain joins TRBV28 to TRBJ2-3; D may be TRBD1 (6 bases). The CDR3 sequence is 15 residues long. Looked up from germline, CDR1 is MDHEN and CDR2 is SYDVKM. V gave up 5 bases and J gave up 7 bases, with 19 bases separating them. CDR3 residues: CASSTGSTLRNTQYF. CDR3 sequence (DNA): TGTGCCAGCAGTACAGGGAGCACCTTGCGTAATACGCAGTATTTT.

The J gene is TRBJ2-7, the V gene TRBV7-9, with D possibly matching TRBD1 (6 bases). The germline gives CDR1 SEHNR, CDR2 FQNEAQ (reference sequence). V shed 0 bases and J shed 0 bases, with 12 bases lying between them. The CDR3 sequence is 16 residues long. The CDR3 reads CASSLAQGQSSYEQYF. For the CDR3, the DNA is TGTGCCAGCAGCTTAGCCCAAGGACAGAGCTCCTACGAGCAGTACTTC.

This clonotype was counted between two and nine times. The J gene is TRBJ2-4, the V gene TRBV5-1; a possible D gene is TRBD2 (5 bases). The DNA matches TRBJ2-7 better at its end, which makes the J call doubtful. CDR3 length: 14 amino acids. Germline CDR1 and CDR2: SGHRS and YFSETQ. The CDR3 here is CSSMADERVREQYF. In DNA form, the CDR3 reads TGCTCCTCAATGGCCGACGAGAGGGTTCGCGAGCAGTACTTC.

This clonotype was seen more than once but under ten times. The CDR3 nucleotides read TGCGCCAGCAGCCTAAACCAGTCGCCCGAGCAGTACTTC. Encoded protein: CASSLNQSPEQYF. The chain recombines TRBV5-1 with TRBJ2-7; D remains ambiguous. The CDR3 length is 13 residues. V was pared by 4 bases and J by 6 bases, with 14 bases between. CDR1 and CDR2 (germline): SGHRS, YFSETQ.

CDR3 nucleotide sequence: TGCAGTGCCTCGACTGGGGGCATCGAGACCCAGTACTTC. As protein: CSASTGGIETQYF. The chain joins TRBV20-1 to TRBJ2-5; D possibly corresponds to TRBD1 (6 bases). This CDR3 has 13 amino acids. Germline assignment: CDR1 DFQATT and CDR2 SNEGSKA (reference sequence). With 6 bases removed from V and 5 bases from J, the gap between germline ends came to 16 bases.

This clonotype has a handful of counts. The J gene is TRBJ1-2, the V gene TRBV5-1; 7 bases are a match to TRBD1. With V trimmed by 0 bases and J by 4 bases, 9 bases remained unmatched. CDR3 size: 16 residues. Germline V lookup: CDR1 SGHRS, CDR2 YFSETQ. The CDR3 DNA is TGCGCCAGCAGCTTGGGGGACAGACAGAGAACCTATGGCTACACCTTC. The encoded protein is CASSLGDRQRTYGYTF.

This clonotype was seen a few times. The chain employs TRBV6-4 and TRBJ2-1; D might be TRBD2 (5 bases). V dropped 5 bases and J dropped 6 bases, with 14 bases sitting between them. In germline, CDR1 is MRHNA, CDR2 SNTAGT. The CDR3 has 14 residues. This CDR3 is CASSSGDMANEQFF. The CDR3 bases are TGTGCCAGCAGTTCCGGGGATATGGCCAATGAGCAGTTCTTC.